This entry lists 7 T cell receptor beta chains sequenced from one sample in a study of T cells after yellow fever vaccination. Each CDR3 protein gets one entry after TCRdb re-called the 5' RACE reads with MiXCR. This repertoire shows just under 600,000 distinct CDR3 sequences, 13% found once; its top ten account for roughly 13%. The sample in question was PBMCs, obtained on the day of the yellow fever booster vaccination. The receptors derive from a man aged 30 to 45 who received the YFV17D yellow fever vaccine.

This sequence joins TRBV18 and TRBJ2-1; D is possibly TRBD2 (5 bases). The CDR3 is 15 amino acids. Germline V CDR1 and CDR2: KGHSH, LQKENI. V was shortened by 0 bases and J by 6 bases, with 12 bases between the two germline ends. This CDR3 reads CASSPPERGSNEQFF. DNA of the CDR3: TGTGCCAGCTCACCACCCGAGAGAGGGAGCAATGAGCAGTTCTTC.

This clonotype was counted a few times. The V and J genes are TRBV2 and TRBJ2-5; D remains ambiguous. V lost 3 bases and J lost 10, with 12 bases in between. This CDR3 region has 12 residues. Germline V gives CDR1 SNHLY, CDR2 FYNNEI. Here the CDR3 reads CASSEEGMVQYF. The CDR3 bases are TGTGCCAGCAGTGAGGAAGGGATGGTCCAGTACTTC. The full variable domain, with the rest looked up from reference TRBV2 and TRBJ2-5, is EPEVTQTPSHQVTQMGQEVILRCVPISNHLYFYWYRQILGQKVEFLVSFYNNEISEKSEIFDDQFSVERPDGSNFTLKIRSTKLEDSAMYFCASSEEGMVQYFGPGTRLLVL.

This clonotype was found a few times. The rearrangement uses TRBV7-6 and TRBJ2-1; D is unresolved. The V end was cut by 2 bases, the J end by 4 bases, with 12 bases between. The germline V gene encodes CDR1 SGHVS and CDR2 FNYEAQ. This CDR3 is 15 amino acids long. The CDR3 loop is CASSLRDQVYNEQFF. In DNA form, the CDR3 reads TGTGCCAGCAGCTTAAGGGATCAGGTTTACAATGAGCAGTTCTTC.

In its sample, this clonotype was seen a few times. The rearrangement uses TRBV3-1 and TRBJ2-2; unclear D gene. Germline lookup yields CDR1 LGHDT and CDR2 YNNKEL (reference sequence). CDR3 length equals 12 residues. V was pared by 0 bases and J by 9 bases, with 5 bases between. The chain's CDR3 is CASSQDSRELFF. CDR3 coding DNA: TGTGCCAGCAGCCAAGATTCAAGGGAGCTGTTTTTT. Full variable domain (remainder filled in from reference TRBV3-1 and TRBJ2-2): DTAVSQTPKYLVTQMGNDKSIKCEQNLGHDTMYWYKQDSKKFLKIMFSYNNKELIINETVPNRFSPKSPDKAHLNLHINSLELGDSAVYFCASSQDSRELFFGEGSRLTVL.

V and J are TRBV30 and TRBJ2-3, with D uncertain. The CDR3 length is 13 residues. V was pared by 3 bases and J by 1 base, with 8 bases between. The germline gives CDR1 GTSNPN, CDR2 SVGIG (reference sequence). The CDR3: CAWSYSGTDTQYF. Written as DNA, the CDR3 is TGTGCCTGGAGCTACAGCGGCACAGATACGCAGTATTTT.

This clonotype showed up just a few times. The chain recombines TRBV29-1 with TRBJ2-2; no clear D. Trimming stripped 3 bases from V and 2 bases from J, with 4 bases between. CDR1 is SQVTM and CDR2 is ANQGSEA in the germline V gene. CDR3 length: 12 residues. The CDR3 loop is CSVEHNTGELFF. In nucleotides, the CDR3 is TGCAGCGTTGAGCACAACACCGGGGAGCTGTTTTTT.

In DNA, the CDR3 is TGTGCCAGCAGCTTGACGGGGACCCAGCCCCAGCATTTT. This codes for CASSLTGTQPQHF. The rearrangement joins TRBV5-6 to TRBJ1-5; a weak D match, TRBD1 (5 bases). Trimming removed 1 base from V and 7 bases from J, with 9 bases in between. CDR3 length: 13 residues. Germline V CDR1 and CDR2: SGHDT, YYEEEE.